These 5 T cell receptor beta chains came from one sample sequenced in a study of T cell repertoires in cytomegalovirus infection. TCRdb re-derived calls from the reads in MiXCR, one entry per CDR3 protein. This table has fewer than 1,000,000 distinct CDR3 sequences, around 32% appearing once. No antigen has been assigned to these receptors. The source material was cultured CD8+ T cells from PBMCs, sampled from culture after CMV antigen stimulation. These receptor sequences come from a human donor in good health (CMV status not recorded). Some clones in this sample may be carry-over from other donors' samples.

This clonotype was picked up many times. The gene calls are TRBV19 and TRBJ1-5; D unresolved. This CDR3 comprises 13 residues. The V end was cut by 8 bases, the J end by 3 bases, with 11 bases between. The germline CDR1 and CDR2 sequences are LNHDA and SQIVND (reference sequence). The CDR3 here is CASDEASNQPQHF. Written as DNA, the CDR3 is TGTGCCAGTGACGAAGCTTCCAATCAGCCCCAGCATTTT.

On this clonotype: At one boundary the junction diverges from the germline segment, which might be a read error. The chain couples TRBV7-9 to TRBJ1-1; D is undetermined. The germline CDR1 and CDR2 sequences are SEHNR and FQNEAQ (reference sequence). The CDR3 has 14 residues. The chain's CDR3 is CATSGGEANTEAFF. CDR3 coding DNA: TGTGCCACCAGCGGAGGTGAGGCGAACACTGAAGCTTTCTTT. The complete variable domain, with remaining parts taken from reference TRBV7-9 and TRBJ1-1, reads DTGVSQNPRHKITKRGQNVTFRCDPISEHNRLYWYRQTLGQGPEFLTYFQNEAQLEKSRLLSDRFSAERPKGSFSTLEIQRTEQGDSAMYLCATSGGEANTEAFFGQGTRLTVV.

Remarks on this clonotype: Mismatch with germline at one junction end may stem from a read error. The J gene is TRBJ1-2, the V gene TRBV6-5; D perhaps matches TRBD1 (5 bases). Per the germline V gene, CDR1 is MNHEY and CDR2 is SVGAGI. The CDR3 is 13 residues long. This chain's CDR3 is CVSTGARADGYTF. The CDR3 bases are TGTGTCAGCACCGGGGCCAGGGCTGATGGCTACACCTTC.

This rearrangement joins TRBV11-3 to TRBJ2-7; 8 nucleotides match TRBD1. J lost 4 bases, V lost 3 bases, and 20 bases had no gene match. Germline loops: CDR1 SGHNT, CDR2 YENEEA. The CDR3 runs 19 residues. In nucleotides, the CDR3 is TGTGCCAGCAGCTTCCGCAGGGGGCCCCAGCACCCACCCTTTTACGAGCAGTACGTC. It translates to CASSFRRGPQHPPFYEQYV.

This clonotype was recorded many times. This chain uses TRBV14 with TRBJ2-1; TRBD1 matches at 11 bases. V gave up 2 bases and J gave up 2 bases; unmatched junction bases: 2. Germline CDR1 is SGHDN and CDR2 is FVKESK. The CDR3 contains 16 residues. The CDR3 spells CASSQPGQGAYNEQFF. In DNA, the CDR3 is TGTGCCAGCAGCCAACCGGGACAGGGGGCCTACAATGAGCAGTTCTTC.